Presented here are 10 T cell receptor beta chains from one specimen sequenced in a study of cytomegalovirus exposure and HLA in healthy donors. The PCR employed 60 Vbeta primers together with 13 Jbeta primers. The table came from immunoSEQ multiplex PCR; TCRdb's copy has only in-frame clones and leaves some out. This table holds some 140,000 clones, around 73% found once. Sequencing was done on a sample of PBMCs. The source of these receptors is a middle-aged woman in good health and CMV-seronegative.

This chain joins TRBV11-3 and TRBJ2-3; 13 bases are shared with TRBD2. This CDR3 is built from 16 residues. From germline, CDR1 is SGHNT and CDR2 YENEEA. V gave up 3 bases and J gave up 2 bases; unmatched junction bases: 2. The CDR3 DNA is TGTGCCAGCAGCTTGGGACTAGCGGGGCTCACAGATACGCAGTATTTT. Its protein product is CASSLGLAGLTDTQYF.

This chain links TRBV19 with TRBJ1-2, with TRBD1 as a possible D gene (5 bases). The ends were cut back, 6 bases at V and 8 bases at J, with 13 bases in the middle. The CDR3 runs to 12 residues. Germline CDR1 is LNHDA and CDR2 is SQIVND (reference sequence). CDR3 residues: CASSRIQDGYTF. The CDR3 nucleotides read TGTGCCAGTAGCAGAATACAGGACGGCTACACCTTC. The variable domain in full, completed from reference TRBV19 and TRBJ1-2, reads DGGITQSPKYLFRKEGQNVTLSCEQNLNHDAMYWYRQDPGQGLRLIYYSQIVNDFQKGDIAEGYSVSREKKESFPLTVTSAQKNPTAFYLCASSRIQDGYTFGSGTRLTVV.

This clone was counted only a few times. CDR3 loop: CSVEPNSGNTIYF. The DNA of the CDR3 is TGCAGCGTTGAGCCTAACTCTGGAAACACCATATATTTT. This chain connects TRBV29-1 to TRBJ1-3; D is undetermined. CDR1 and CDR2 (germline): SQVTM, ANQGSEA. Trimming shortened V by 3 bases and J by 0 bases, and 6 bases separated the two germline ends. There are 13 residues in the CDR3.

The genes are TRBV19 and TRBJ1-5; 10 bases agree with TRBD1. Germline V gene data show CDR1 as LNHDA and CDR2 as SQIVND (reference sequence). Unmatched junction bases numbered 11, after V lost 10 bases and J lost 2 bases. The CDR3 runs 16 residues. The CDR3 region has the DNA TGTGCCACCCCGACAGGGGGCATCCTACGCAATCAGCCCCAGCATTTT. Residues: CATPTGGILRNQPQHF.

This clone was seen more than once but under ten times. This rearrangement joins TRBV7-9 to TRBJ1-2, with D unresolved. V was clipped by 5 bases and J by 0 bases, with 10 bases between them. Germline-derived CDR1 and CDR2 are SEHNR and FQNEAQ (reference sequence). The CDR3 contains 14 residues. The CDR3 DNA reads as TGTGCCAGCAGCACGACATCCGCTAACTATGGCTACACCTTC. Its translation is CASSTTSANYGYTF.

In this sample, this clone turned up a few times. The gene calls are TRBV2 and TRBJ2-2; D possibly corresponds to TRBD1 (6 bases). The CDR3 contains 14 residues. Germline CDR1 and CDR2: SNHLY and FYNNEI. V was cut by 7 bases and J by 2 bases, with 11 bases left in between. CDR3 residues: CASKKDRNTGELFF. As DNA, the CDR3 is TGTGCCAGCAAAAAGGACAGAAACACCGGGGAGCTGTTTTTT.

The genes are TRBV15 and TRBJ2-6; unclear D gene. V dropped 5 bases and J dropped 4 bases, with 6 bases sitting between them. The germline V gene encodes CDR1 LNHNV and CDR2 YYDKDF (reference sequence). This CDR3 is 13 amino acids long. The CDR3 reads CATSSSGANVLTF. The CDR3 bases are TGTGCCACCAGCTCATCCGGGGCCAACGTCCTGACTTTC.

The V gene is TRBV18, the J gene TRBJ2-7, with D tentatively TRBD2 (6 bases). This CDR3 contains 13 residues. V was cut by 1 base and J by 6 bases, with 10 bases left in between. The germline V gene has CDR1 KGHSH and CDR2 LQKENI. This chain's CDR3 is CASSPHRDSEQYV. DNA of the CDR3: TGTGCCAGCTCACCACACCGGGACTCCGAGCAGTACGTC.

The V and J genes are TRBV29-1 and TRBJ1-3; possibly TRBD1 for D (6 bases). This CDR3 region has 15 residues. Per the germline V gene, CDR1 is SQVTM and CDR2 is ANQGSEA. The ends were cut back, 6 bases at V and 0 bases at J, with 15 bases in the middle. The CDR3 region is CSVGAAGSSGNTIYF. CDR3 coding DNA: TGCAGCGTGGGGGCAGCCGGTAGCTCTGGAAACACCATATATTTT.

The chain has TRBV4-3 and TRBJ2-1, with 7 bases that match TRBD2. The CDR3 contains 16 residues. V shed 0 bases, J shed 0 bases, and the junction held 2 bases outside the gene matches. Germline V gives CDR1 LGHNA, CDR2 YSLEER. CDR3: CASSQERTSSYNEQFF. Here the CDR3 DNA reads TGCGCCAGCAGCCAAGAAAGGACTAGCTCCTACAATGAGCAGTTCTTC.